This T cell receptor (beta chain) was retrieved from a study of T cell repertoires in cytomegalovirus infection. Study as a whole: Carrying CMV and the relevant HLA type showed in public TCR beta signatures.

With regard to this clonotype: What it binds is not known.

From the reads, TCRdb called clonotypes with MiXCR, one entry per CDR3 protein. The data contain a few hundred thousand distinct CDR3 sequences, around 35% of them seen just once; the ten biggest clones take up roughly a sixth. This CDR3 has 13 amino acids. Germline CDR1 and CDR2: MNHNS and SASEGT. Trimming pared 4 bases from V and 4 bases from J, leaving 10 bases between. Study-level results: CMV-specific TCR beta clonotypes restricted by HLA-C were the ones dominating the ex vivo response.

The chain uses TRBV6-1 and TRBJ2-5; tentatively, D is TRBD1 (6 bases). This TCR derives from a human donor in good health (CMV status not recorded). Some clones in this sample may be carry-over from other donors' samples. This specimen was cultured PBMCs, taken from culture after CMV antigen stimulation. CDR3 protein: CASSVDSRETQYF. CDR3 in DNA: TGTGCCAGCAGTGTGGACAGTCGAGAGACCCAGTACTTC.